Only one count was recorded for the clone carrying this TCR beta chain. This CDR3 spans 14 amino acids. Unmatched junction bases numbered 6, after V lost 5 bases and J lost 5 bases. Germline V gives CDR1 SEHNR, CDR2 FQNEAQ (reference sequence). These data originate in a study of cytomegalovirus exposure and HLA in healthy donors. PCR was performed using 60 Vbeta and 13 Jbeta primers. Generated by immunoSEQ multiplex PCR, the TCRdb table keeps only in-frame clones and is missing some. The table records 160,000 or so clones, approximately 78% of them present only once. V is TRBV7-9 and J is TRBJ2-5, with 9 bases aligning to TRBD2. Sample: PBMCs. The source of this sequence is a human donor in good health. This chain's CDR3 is CASSHRSGGETQYF. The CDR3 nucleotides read TGTGCCAGCAGCCACCGAAGCGGGGGGGAGACCCAGTACTTC.